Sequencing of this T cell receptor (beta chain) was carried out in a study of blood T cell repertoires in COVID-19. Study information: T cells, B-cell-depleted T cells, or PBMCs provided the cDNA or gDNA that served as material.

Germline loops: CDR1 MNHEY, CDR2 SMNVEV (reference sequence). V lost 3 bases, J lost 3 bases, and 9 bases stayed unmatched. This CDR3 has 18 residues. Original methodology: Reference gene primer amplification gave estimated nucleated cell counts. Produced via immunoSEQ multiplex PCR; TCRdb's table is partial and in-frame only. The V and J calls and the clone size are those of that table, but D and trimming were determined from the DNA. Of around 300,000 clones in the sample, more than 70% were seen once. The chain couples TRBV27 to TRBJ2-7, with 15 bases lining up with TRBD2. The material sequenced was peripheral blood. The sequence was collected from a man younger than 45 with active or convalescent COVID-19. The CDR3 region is CASSLGGTSGRLGYEQYF. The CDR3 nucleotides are TGTGCCAGCAGTTTGGGGGGGACTAGCGGGAGGTTAGGCTACGAGCAGTACTTC.